This record covers a single T cell receptor (beta chain). What it recognizes is unknown. One end of the junction varies from germline; a read error may be responsible. Germline V CDR1 and CDR2: MNHEY, SMNVEV (reference sequence). This CDR3 comprises 15 residues. This specimen comes from a study of T cell repertoires in cytomegalovirus infection. Overall study context: As its CMV epitopes, the study selected recently identified HLA-C-restricted and well-studied HLA-B-restricted targets. Both CMV infection and a matching HLA type were indicated by public TCR beta signatures. Overall study findings and caveats: In two of eight donors, the top clonotype was HLA-C-restricted CMV-specific. Identification of carriers of CMV plus the relevant HLA was performed using cumulative public TCR beta family frequency.

TCRdb called the reads again in MiXCR, with one record for every CDR3 protein. The table lists roughly 200,000 distinct CDR3 sequences, 35% to 45% of them singletons. This specimen consisted of CD8+ T cells from cultured PBMCs, obtained from culture after CMV antigen stimulation. The source of this sequence is a human donor in good health (CMV status not recorded). Some clones in this sample may be carry-over from other donors' samples. The V and J genes are TRBV27 and TRBJ1-2; D gene ambiguous. The CDR3 nucleotides read TGTGCCAGAAGTTCTAATCATGTGCATAACTATGGCTACACCTTC. Translated, it gives CARSSNHVHNYGYTF.